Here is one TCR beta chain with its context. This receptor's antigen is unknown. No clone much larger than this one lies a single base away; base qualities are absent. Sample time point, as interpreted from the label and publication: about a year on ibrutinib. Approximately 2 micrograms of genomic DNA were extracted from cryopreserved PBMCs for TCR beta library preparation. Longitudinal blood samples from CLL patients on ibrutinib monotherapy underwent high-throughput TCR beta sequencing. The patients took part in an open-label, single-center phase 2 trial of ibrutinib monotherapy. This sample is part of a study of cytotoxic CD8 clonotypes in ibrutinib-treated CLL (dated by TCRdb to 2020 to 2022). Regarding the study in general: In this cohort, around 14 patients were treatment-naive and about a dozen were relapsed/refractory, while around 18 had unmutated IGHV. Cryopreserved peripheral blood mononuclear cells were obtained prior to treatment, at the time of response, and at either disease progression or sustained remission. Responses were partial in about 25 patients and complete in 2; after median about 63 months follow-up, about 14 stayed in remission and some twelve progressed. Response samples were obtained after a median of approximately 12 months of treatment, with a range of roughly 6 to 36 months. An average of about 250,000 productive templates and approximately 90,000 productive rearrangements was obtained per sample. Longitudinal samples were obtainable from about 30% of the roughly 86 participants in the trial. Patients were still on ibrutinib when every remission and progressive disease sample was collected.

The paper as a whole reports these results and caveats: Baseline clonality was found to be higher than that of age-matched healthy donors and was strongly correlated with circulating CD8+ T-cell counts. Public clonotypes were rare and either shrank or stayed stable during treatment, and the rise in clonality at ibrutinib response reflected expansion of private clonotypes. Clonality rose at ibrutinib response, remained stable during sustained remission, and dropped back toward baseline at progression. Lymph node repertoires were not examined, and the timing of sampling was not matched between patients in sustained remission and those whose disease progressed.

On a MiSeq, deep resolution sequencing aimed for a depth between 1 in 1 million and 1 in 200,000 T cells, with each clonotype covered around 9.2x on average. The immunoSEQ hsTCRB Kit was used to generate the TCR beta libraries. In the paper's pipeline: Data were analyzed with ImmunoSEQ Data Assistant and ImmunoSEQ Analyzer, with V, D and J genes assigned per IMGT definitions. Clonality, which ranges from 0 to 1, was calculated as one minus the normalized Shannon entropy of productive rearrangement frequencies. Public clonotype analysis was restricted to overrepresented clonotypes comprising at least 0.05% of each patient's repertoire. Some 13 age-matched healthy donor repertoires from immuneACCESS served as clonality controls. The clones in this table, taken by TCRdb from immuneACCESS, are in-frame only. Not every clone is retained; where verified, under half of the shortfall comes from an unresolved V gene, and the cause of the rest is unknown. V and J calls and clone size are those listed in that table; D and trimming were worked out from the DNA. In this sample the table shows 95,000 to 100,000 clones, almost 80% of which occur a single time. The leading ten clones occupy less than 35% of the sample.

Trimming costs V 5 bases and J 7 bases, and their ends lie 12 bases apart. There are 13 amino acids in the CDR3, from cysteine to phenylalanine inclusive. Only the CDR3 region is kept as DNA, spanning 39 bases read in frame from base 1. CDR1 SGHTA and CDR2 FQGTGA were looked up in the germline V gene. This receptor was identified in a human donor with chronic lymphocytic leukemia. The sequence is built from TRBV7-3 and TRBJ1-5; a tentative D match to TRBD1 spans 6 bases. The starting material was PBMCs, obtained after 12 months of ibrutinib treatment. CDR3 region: CASSPNRDQPQHF. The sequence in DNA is TGTGCCAGCAGCCCCAACAGGGACCAGCCCCAGCATTTT.